This TCR beta chain was identified in a study of shared clonotypes between healthy human individuals. Study-level background: Researchers assigned three CD4 naive, three CD4 memory, two CD8 naive and one CD8 memory plate to each donor.

Evenly divided among several immunoSEQ plates was the genomic DNA of each subset. The repertoire was sequenced with immunoSEQ multiplex PCR; TCRdb's copy has only in-frame clones and lacks some. In the table there are about 2 million clones, over 85% of which are singletons. CD45RO negativity and positive selection for CCR7 defined naive CD8 cells, a population that excluded terminally differentiated effector memory CD45RA+ cells. This CDR3 has 17 amino acids. V shed 5 bases and J 4 bases; nucleotides not matched to a gene: 12. The germline V gene has CDR1 SGHTA and CDR2 FQGNSA. This chain connects TRBV7-2 to TRBJ2-3; 10 bases agree with TRBD2. Sequencing used naive CD8+ T cells sorted from blood. The TCR comes from a man aged 18 to 29 in good health. CDR3 in amino acids: CASSNPDSGRGADTQYF. The CDR3 DNA reads as TGTGCCAGCAGCAACCCGGACAGCGGGAGGGGAGCAGATACGCAGTATTTT.